Listed below are T cell receptor beta chains from one sample, sequenced in a study of blood T cell repertoires in COVID-19. Profiling relied on immunoSEQ multiplex PCR, and the TCRdb table lists in-frame clones only, not all of them. The table shows 150,000 to 200,000 clones, with over 75% occurring only once. Sample: PBMCs or T cells enriched from blood (not recorded which). Source of these receptors: a woman aged 45-65 years who had recovered from COVID-19. Each CDR3 is given with its conserved first and last residue. D genes are given only for firm matches. Where a row states a size, it is once, few, many or the class of an expanded clone; other rows omit it.

D	V	size	J	CDR3	DNA
.	TRBV23-1	.	TRBJ2-7	CASSRTGRRQPSYEQYF	TGCGCCAGCAGTCGAACAGGGAGACGGCAGCCGTCCTACGAGCAGTACTTC
TRBD1	TRBV3-1/TRBV3-2	.	TRBJ1-2	CASSTGTENFYGYTF	TGTGCCAGCAGCACCGGGACAGAAAACTTCTATGGCTACACCTTC
TRBD2	TRBV4-3	.	TRBJ2-7	CASSQLAGSSYEQYF	TGCGCCAGCAGCCAGCTAGCGGGTAGCTCCTACGAGCAGTACTTC
TRBD2	TRBV3-1/TRBV3-2	once	TRBJ2-1	CASSLKKREPYNEQFF	TGTGCCAGCAGCCTAAAGAAGCGGGAGCCTTACAATGAGCAGTTCTTC
TRBD1	TRBV5-1	.	TRBJ1-2	CASSGQGGGRYGYTF	TGCGCCAGCAGCGGACAGGGGGGAGGACGTTATGGCTACACCTTC
.	TRBV4-1	once	TRBJ2-3	CASSPSTISTDTQYF	TGCGCCAGCAGCCCGTCGACTATTAGCACAGATACGCAGTATTTT
.	TRBV6-5	.	TRBJ2-5	CASSTFTGEETQYF	TGTGCCAGCAGTACTTTCACGGGGGAAGAGACCCAGTACTTC
.	TRBV19	.	TRBJ1-1	CASSVGVNTEAFF	TGTGCCAGTAGTGTCGGGGTAAACACTGAAGCTTTCTTT
.	TRBV29-1	.	TRBJ1-2	CSVSKSLILEGGYTF	TGCAGCGTTTCCAAAAGCCTAATCTTGGAGGGTGGCTACACCTTC
.	TRBV18	.	TRBJ2-1	CASSPDSYNEQFF	TGTGCCAGCTCACCTGACAGCTACAATGAGCAGTTCTTC
.	TRBV11-3	.	TRBJ2-4	CASSLDRVGAKNIQYF	TGTGCCAGCAGCTTAGACCGGGTAGGAGCCAAAAACATTCAGTACTTC
TRBD1	TRBV19	.	TRBJ1-5	CASSPRGTGASNQPQHF	TGTGCCAGTAGTCCGAGAGGGACAGGCGCCAGCAATCAGCCCCAGCATTTT
TRBD2	TRBV18	.	TRBJ2-2	CASSLAGGNTGELFF	TGTGCCAGCTCCCTAGCGGGAGGGAACACCGGGGAGCTGTTTTTT
.	TRBV4-2	once	TRBJ2-1	CASSQEAFYNEQFF	TGTGCCAGCAGCCAAGAGGCTTTCTACAATGAGCAGTTCTTC
.	TRBV5-4	.	TRBJ1-1	CASSLGGDMNTEAFF	TGTGCCAGCAGCTTGGGTGGAGATATGAACACTGAAGCTTTCTTT
.	TRBV5-4	.	TRBJ1-1	CASSHQWTENTEAFF	TGTGCCAGCAGCCATCAATGGACTGAGAACACTGAAGCTTTCTTT
TRBD2	TRBV7-7	.	TRBJ2-5	CASSLAPTSGSVVMETQYF	TGTGCTAGCAGCTTAGCCCCAACTAGCGGGAGTGTCGTAATGGAGACCCAGTACTTC
TRBD1	TRBV28	.	TRBJ1-1	CASSLGTGVNTEAFF	TGTGCCAGCAGTTTAGGGACAGGGGTGAACACTGAAGCTTTCTTT
TRBD2	TRBV7-3	.	TRBJ2-7	CASSFSGGPFEQYF	TGTGCCAGCAGCTTTAGCGGGGGACCATTTGAGCAGTACTTC
.	TRBV28	.	TRBJ1-5	CASSSPSYSNQPQHF	TGTGCCAGCAGTTCCCCCAGTTATAGCAATCAGCCCCAGCATTTT
.	TRBV28	.	TRBJ2-1	CASRSPGLDYNEQFF	TGTGCCAGCAGGTCCCCGGGACTGGACTACAATGAGCAGTTCTTC
TRBD1	TRBV7-8	few	TRBJ2-7	CASLQGASYEQYF	TGTGCCAGCCTACAGGGGGCCTCCTACGAGCAGTACTTC
TRBD1	TRBV7-8	.	TRBJ1-6	CASRDGQGDNSPLHF	TGTGCCAGCAGAGACGGACAGGGTGATAATTCACCCCTCCACTTT
.	TRBV5-3	.	TRBJ2-7	CARSFLGWSSYEQYF	TGTGCCAGAAGCTTTCTTGGCTGGAGCTCCTACGAGCAGTACTTC
.	TRBV7-2	.	TRBJ2-4	CASSLNRAIKNIQYF	TGTGCCAGCAGCTTAAACAGGGCCATTAAAAACATTCAGTACTTC
TRBD1	TRBV28	.	TRBJ1-2	CASSPPGTGGASGYTF	TGTGCCAGCAGTCCCCCCGGGACAGGGGGCGCATCTGGCTACACCTTC
TRBD1	TRBV2	once	TRBJ1-2	CASREGAGYTF	TGTGCCAGCCGAGAGGGGGCTGGCTACACCTTC
TRBD1	TRBV19	.	TRBJ2-7	CATTDRSGEQYF	TGTGCCACCACGGACAGGTCCGGGGAGCAGTACTTC
TRBD1	TRBV6-5	.	TRBJ1-1	CASKWDRANTEAFF	TGTGCCAGCAAGTGGGACAGGGCGAACACTGAAGCTTTCTTT
.	TRBV4-2	once	TRBJ2-2	CASSLPRGEGPNTGELFF	TGTGCCAGCAGCCTCCCGAGGGGGGAGGGCCCGAACACCGGGGAGCTGTTTTTT
.	TRBV11-2	.	TRBJ2-7	CASSYTGIGYEQYF	TGTGCCAGCAGCTATACAGGGATAGGCTACGAGCAGTACTTC
TRBD2	TRBV18	.	TRBJ2-7	CASSPLGLAGGYEQYF	TGTGCCAGCTCACCACTCGGACTAGCGGGAGGTTACGAGCAGTACTTC
.	TRBV10-3	.	TRBJ2-3	CAISLSGQSTDTQYF	TGTGCCATCTCGCTGAGTGGACAGAGCACAGATACGCAGTATTTT
.	TRBV27	.	TRBJ2-5	CASRGHLQETQYF	TGTGCCAGCAGAGGACACCTCCAAGAGACCCAGTACTTC
.	TRBV7-2	.	TRBJ1-1	CASSLATIGQNTEAFF	TGTGCCAGCAGCTTAGCGACGATTGGACAGAACACTGAAGCTTTCTTT
.	TRBV5-1	few	TRBJ1-2	CASRYSAGPNYGYTF	TGCGCCAGCAGATATTCGGCAGGGCCCAACTATGGCTACACCTTC
TRBD2	TRBV6-5	.	TRBJ2-7	CASRTSGSLEQYF	TGTGCCAGCCGAACTAGCGGGAGTTTGGAGCAGTACTTC
.	TRBV19	.	TRBJ1-5	CASCVQVGGQPQHF	TGTGCCAGTTGTGTACAGGTGGGGGGGCAGCCCCAGCATTTT
TRBD2	TRBV7-9	.	TRBJ2-3	CASSSRTSGSDTQYF	TGTGCCAGCAGCTCCCGGACTAGCGGGAGTGATACGCAGTATTTT
.	TRBV11-2	.	TRBJ2-2	CASSRLLRPGELFF	TGTGCCAGCAGTCGACTGTTGCGCCCCGGGGAGCTGTTTTTT